The TCR beta chain described here comes from a study of blood T cell repertoires in COVID-19. Study-wide context: Samples representing acute and convalescent COVID-19 were sourced from the United States, Italy and Spain. From T cells, B-cell-depleted T cells, or PBMCs came the material, which was cDNA or gDNA.

This CDR3 spans 14 amino acids. CDR1 SGDLS and CDR2 YYNGEE come from the germline V gene. Trimming cost V 4 bases and J 4 bases; bases outside gene matches: 4. In the original processing: Amplification with reference gene primers provided the estimates of nucleated cell counts. Some clones are missing from TCRdb's copy, which holds only in-frame ones; the method was immunoSEQ multiplex PCR. V and J calls and clone size are given by that table; D and trimming were obtained from the DNA. Among roughly 250,000 clones listed, under 85% were seen once. Enrolment of Seattle patients took place during active infection, and they were followed longitudinally.

The sample taken for sequencing was peripheral blood. This TCR was recovered from a human donor with COVID-19, enrolled during active disease. The donor label of this sample is uncertain. The V call is TRBV9, the J call TRBJ1-2; TRBD1 matches at 10 bases. DNA of the CDR3: TGTGCCAGCAGCCCAAGGACAGGGGGCTATGGCTACACCTTC. Its translation: CASSPRTGGYGYTF.